This T cell receptor (beta chain) was identified in a study of CD8+ T cells in alopecia areata. As for the study in general: For the treated group, dosing was oral tofacitinib at 5 to 10 mg twice daily.

Treatment denoted: oral pan-JAK inhibitor, 5-10 mg twice daily. Points from the study as a whole: Affected scalp, especially in alopecia totalis/universalis, had a higher clonality than normal scalp did. Numerous expanded lesional clones remained in scalp and blood during tofacitinib. For baseline CD8+ expansion, any link to response stays uncertain with one nonresponder.

As regards this clone: Its antigen remains unidentified.

Germline CDR1 GTSNPN, CDR2 SVGIG (reference sequence). The CDR3 runs to 13 residues. Trimming pared 0 bases from V and 5 bases from J, leaving 7 bases between. Sequencing relied on a cDNA template that was reverse transcribed from extracted RNA. Libraries were prepared by immunoSEQ multiplex PCR; TCRdb keeps only in-frame clonotypes and omits some of them. The sample lists 200,000 or so clones; 30% to 40% were seen once. The starting material was CD4+ T cells sorted from blood, obtained around week 31, from a patient treated with tofacitinib. The genes are TRBV30 and TRBJ2-2; D gene unclear. The TCR comes from a human donor with alopecia areata. CDR3 loop: CAWSVALTGELFF. CDR3 DNA: TGTGCCTGGAGTGTGGCTCTTACCGGGGAGCTGTTTTTT.